Presented here are 26 T cell receptor beta chains from one specimen sequenced in a study of response to subunit inactivated influenza vaccine. TCRdb re-called the RT-PCR reads with MiXCR, one entry per CDR3 protein. The data contain about 540,000 distinct CDR3 sequences, roughly 25% of them singletons. The data also belong to a second study, concerning T cells expressing NK-cell markers. This second study notes: TCR beta cDNA was made by 5'RACE template switching with UMIs.

The sample was CD4+ T cells sorted from PBMCs, taken 11 to 12 days after vaccination. These receptors came from a middle-aged man who received an inactivated influenza vaccine.

The chain links TRBV2 to TRBJ1-2; 7 bases align to TRBD1. Germline CDR1 is SNHLY and CDR2 is FYNNEI. Trimming removed 7 bases from V and 10 bases from J; junction bases left unmatched: 18. This CDR3 contains 15 residues. CDR3 nucleotides: TGTGCCAGCACCGAAGGGAGTAGGGGGCGCCGGGCCTACACCTTC. It is translated as CASTEGSRGRRAYTF. Full variable domain (remainder filled in from reference TRBV2 and TRBJ1-2): EPEVTQTPSHQVTQMGQEVILRCVPISNHLYFYWYRQILGQKVEFLVSFYNNEISEKSEIFDDQFSVERPDGSNFTLKIRSTKLEDSAMYFCASTEGSRGRRAYTFGSGTRLTVV.

The V gene is TRBV12-3 or TRBV12-4, the J gene TRBJ2-7; 8 positions agree with TRBD2. The CDR3 covers 14 residues. V was pared by 3 bases and J by 3 bases, with 4 bases of the junction left unmatched. The CDR3 is CASSFSGSNYEQYF. The CDR3 region has the DNA TGTGCCAGCAGTTTCAGCGGGAGTAACTACGAGCAGTACTTC.

This clonotype has more than one count but fewer than ten. This chain joins TRBV6-5 and TRBJ2-3, with a tentative D call TRBD1 (5 bases). CDR1 MNHEY and CDR2 SVGAGI come from the germline V gene. This CDR3 comprises 15 residues. Trimming removed 2 bases from V and 0 bases from J, with 9 bases in between. The CDR3 DNA sequence: TGTGCCAGCAGTTACCTTGGGGCGAGCACAGATACGCAGTATTTT. It yields the protein CASSYLGASTDTQYF.

The chain links TRBV7-2 to TRBJ2-1; no clear D. CDR3 length: 11 residues. CDR1 and CDR2 from the germline V gene are SGHTA and FQGNSA. Deletions cut 3 bases from V and 8 bases from J, with 5 bases between. Written as DNA, the CDR3 is TGTGCCAGCAGCTTTCAGCATGAGCAGTTCTTC. This codes for CASSFQHEQFF.

This chain connects TRBV12-3 or TRBV12-4 to TRBJ1-1, with 10 bases fitting TRBD1. The ends lost 5 bases at V and 11 bases at J; junction bases unmatched: 8. This CDR3 spans 13 amino acids. In nucleotides, the CDR3 is TGTGCCAGCAGTCTGGGACAGGGGTATCTGGCTTTCTTT. Residues: CASSLGQGYLAFF.

This clonotype was found a few times. The genes are TRBV3-1 and TRBJ2-7; D unresolved. Germline lookup yields CDR1 LGHDT and CDR2 YNNKEL (reference sequence). This CDR3 is built from 15 residues. V lost 6 bases and J lost 5, with 20 bases in between. CDR3 coding DNA: TGTGCCAGCAGTTATCGGGCACCCCTGTCCGACGAGCAGTACTTC. It yields the protein CASSYRAPLSDEQYF.

This chain connects TRBV28 to TRBJ2-7, with D hard to call. V was clipped by 11 bases and J by 2 bases, with 16 bases between them. Looked up from germline, CDR1 is MDHEN and CDR2 is SYDVKM. There are 13 residues in the CDR3. CDR3 DNA: TGTGCCTCTGGGTTTGGCATAACCTACGAGCAGTACTTC. This encodes CASGFGITYEQYF.

The V call is TRBV7-2, the J call TRBJ2-2, with a tentative D call TRBD1 (5 bases). The CDR3 loop spans 15 amino acids. V lost 0 bases and J 7 bases, leaving 12 bases between the germline ends. Germline CDR1 SGHTA, CDR2 FQGNSA. The CDR3 protein is CASSLAGVYGGELFF. CDR3 DNA: TGTGCCAGCAGCTTAGCAGGGGTCTACGGCGGGGAGCTGTTTTTT.

This chain joins TRBV19 and TRBJ1-5; 9 bases agree with TRBD1. V lost 4 bases to trimming and J lost 4 bases; unmatched junction nucleotides: 5. The CDR3 loop spans 15 amino acids. Germline V CDR1 and CDR2: LNHDA, SQIVND (reference sequence). As DNA, the CDR3 is TGTGCCAGTAGTAAAGGACAGGGGACAAATCAGCCCCAGCATTTT. Residues: CASSKGQGTNQPQHF.

This clonotype appeared a few times. V gene TRBV7-9 combines with J gene TRBJ2-7, with 8 bases identical to TRBD2. The CDR3 has 15 amino acids. CDR1 SEHNR and CDR2 FQNEAQ come from the germline V gene (reference sequence). The V segment lost 8 bases and the J segment 2 bases; nucleotides outside the gene matches: 11. CDR3 bases: TGTGCCAGCGCGGGAGGTCGGGACAAGGCCTACGAGCAGTACTTC. Translated, it gives CASAGGRDKAYEQYF.

This clonotype was seen only a few times. The chain couples TRBV7-8 to TRBJ2-7; D gene uncertain. From germline, CDR1 is SGHVS and CDR2 FQNEAQ. Trimming removed 2 bases from V and 2 bases from J, with 7 bases in between. CDR3 length: 13 residues. In DNA, the CDR3 is TGTGCCAGCAGCTTAATACATGCCTACGAGCAGTACTTC. Protein sequence: CASSLIHAYEQYF.

The chain is built from TRBV10-3 and TRBJ2-3, with D hard to call. The V end was cut by 0 bases, the J end by 5 bases, with 6 bases between. This CDR3 has 13 residues. From germline, CDR1 is ENHRY and CDR2 SYGVKD. For the CDR3, the DNA is TGTGCCATCAGTGAGTCGACTCAAGATACGCAGTATTTT. Its translation: CAISESTQDTQYF.

This clonotype was detected only a few times. The chain joins TRBV6-5 to TRBJ1-1; D is unclear. The length of the CDR3 is 14 residues. The V end was cut by 0 bases, the J end by 1 base, with 6 bases between. Germline V lookup: CDR1 MNHEY, CDR2 SVGAGI. The CDR3 spells CASSYSGKNTEAFF. Written as DNA, the CDR3 is TGTGCCAGCAGTTACTCTGGCAAGAACACTGAAGCTTTCTTT.

CDR3 region: CASSRGTLSSYNEQFF. CDR3 in DNA: TGCGCCAGCAGTCGGGGGACTTTGAGCTCCTACAATGAGCAGTTCTTC. The chain couples TRBV5-1 to TRBJ2-1, with a weak D call TRBD2 (6 bases). The germline V gene has CDR1 SGHRS and CDR2 YFSETQ. CDR3 length: 16 residues. V shed 5 bases and J shed 0 bases, with 15 bases lying between them.

This clonotype showed up just a few times. The V call is TRBV24-1, the J call TRBJ2-2; tentative D call: TRBD1 (6 bases). Germline CDR1 is KGHDR and CDR2 is SFDVKD. V dropped 0 bases and J dropped 1 base, with 11 bases sitting between them. The CDR3 runs to 17 residues. The DNA of the CDR3 is TGTGCCACCAGTGATTTGCCCGGGACAAAGAACACCGGGGAGCTGTTTTTT. It codes for CATSDLPGTKNTGELFF.

The chain combines TRBV4-1 with TRBJ1-2; D possibly corresponds to TRBD1 (5 bases). V was clipped by 1 base and J by 7 bases, with 13 bases between them. CDR3 length: 14 residues. Per the germline V gene, CDR1 is MGHRA and CDR2 is YSYEKL. The CDR3 sequence is CASSQVEGFGGYTF. The CDR3 region has the DNA TGCGCCAGCAGCCAAGTCGAGGGGTTCGGTGGCTACACCTTC.

In this sample, this clonotype turned up a few times. The chain carries TRBV20-1 and TRBJ1-1, with 12 positions matching TRBD1. Germline trimming cut 4 bases from V and 4 bases from J; bases unmatched to any gene: 4. The CDR3 totals 14 residues. The germline CDR1 and CDR2 sequences are DFQATT and SNEGSKA (reference sequence). The DNA for the CDR3 is TGCAGTGCTACCCGGGGACAGGGGGCCACTGAAGCTTTCTTT. It codes for CSATRGQGATEAFF.

This chain joins TRBV6-1 and TRBJ1-5; tentative D call: TRBD1 (5 bases). The CDR3 has 14 residues. The V end lost 6 bases, the J end lost 0 bases, and 9 bases lay between the germline ends. The V gene's germline CDR1 is MNHNS and CDR2 SASEGT. The CDR3 here is CASRDTYSNQPQHF. In DNA form, the CDR3 reads TGTGCCAGCAGGGACACTTATAGCAATCAGCCCCAGCATTTT.

The genes are TRBV20-1 and TRBJ2-1; 12 nucleotides agree with TRBD2. The length of the CDR3 is 16 residues. V dropped 1 base and J dropped 0; count of bases not matched to a gene: 1. The germline gives CDR1 DFQATT, CDR2 SNEGSKA (reference sequence). The CDR3 spells CSARGTSGVSYNEQFF. CDR3 nucleotides: TGCAGTGCTAGAGGGACTAGCGGGGTCTCCTACAATGAGCAGTTCTTC.

The chain couples TRBV20-1 to TRBJ2-7; 9 bases align to TRBD1. The V and J ends lost 7 bases and 7 bases, in that order; junction bases with no gene match: 14. Germline V gene lookup returns CDR1 DFQATT and CDR2 SNEGSKA (reference sequence). The CDR3 spans 14 residues. The CDR3 DNA sequence: TGCAGTGGACTTACAGGGGGCGCAGCTCGGGAGCAGTACTTC. This gives the protein CSGLTGGAAREQYF.

The rearrangement uses TRBV29-1 and TRBJ2-5, with TRBD1 as a possible D gene (6 bases). The CDR3 length is 12 residues. V lost 3 bases, J lost 5 bases, and 10 bases lay in between. The germline CDR1 and CDR2 sequences are SQVTM and ANQGSEA. This CDR3 reads CSVEWGRETQYF. For the CDR3, the DNA is TGCAGCGTTGAGTGGGGGCGTGAGACCCAGTACTTC.

This clonotype was counted between two and nine times. This chain connects TRBV28 to TRBJ1-2, with D possibly TRBD1 on 5 matching bases. The CDR3 has 13 residues. V was trimmed by 3 bases and J by 5 bases, leaving 10 bases between them. In germline, CDR1 is MDHEN, CDR2 SYDVKM. The CDR3 DNA reads TGTGCCAGCAGTTTGGGGGGACGGTATGGCTACACCTTC. It translates to CASSLGGRYGYTF.

This clonotype was counted between two and nine times. V usage is TRBV5-1 and J usage is TRBJ1-4; D remains ambiguous. Germline lookup yields CDR1 SGHRS and CDR2 YFSETQ. Trimming cost V 2 bases and J 2 bases, with 13 bases left between them. This CDR3 has 16 residues. The chain's CDR3 is CASSLGSVVTNEKLFF. The CDR3 DNA sequence: TGCGCCAGCAGCTTAGGCTCCGTTGTCACTAATGAAAAACTGTTTTTT.

This clonotype was counted a few times. V gene TRBV11-2 combines with J gene TRBJ2-7, with D unclear. The germline V gene encodes CDR1 SGHAT and CDR2 FQNNGV. The CDR3 is made up of 14 amino acids. V dropped 0 bases and J dropped 1 base, with 7 bases sitting between them. The CDR3 loop is CASSLDNPSYEQYF. In DNA form, the CDR3 reads TGTGCCAGCAGCTTAGACAACCCTTCCTACGAGCAGTACTTC. The complete variable domain, with remaining parts taken from reference TRBV11-2 and TRBJ2-7, reads EAGVAQSPRYKIIEKRQSVAFWCNPISGHATLYWYQQILGQGPKLLIQFQNNGVVDDSQLPKDRFSAERLKGVDSTLKIQPAKLEDSAVYLCASSLDNPSYEQYFGPGTRLTVT.

The sample holds a few counts of this clonotype. The chain is built from TRBV5-4 and TRBJ2-5; tentative D call: TRBD2 (5 bases). Germline V lookup: CDR1 SGHNT, CDR2 YYREEE (reference sequence). The CDR3 is 14 amino acids. Trimming stripped 2 bases from V and 0 bases from J, with 8 bases between. Here the CDR3 DNA reads TGTGCCAGCAGCTTACTAGAGTACCAAGAGACCCAGTACTTC. Its translation: CASSLLEYQETQYF. Complete variable domain (other parts from reference TRBV5-4 and TRBJ2-5): ETGVTQSPTHLIKTRGQQVTLRCSSQSGHNTVSWYQQALGQGPQFIFQYYREEENGRGNFPPRFSGLQFPNYSSELNVNALELDDSALYLCASSLLEYQETQYFGPGTRLLVL.

This clonotype was observed a handful of times. V gene TRBV12-3 or TRBV12-4 combines with J gene TRBJ1-5; D unresolved. V lost 6 bases to trimming and J lost 7 bases, with 13 bases between them. The CDR3 totals 13 residues. The CDR3 spells CASSLSTWQPQHF. CDR3 coding DNA: TGTGCCAGCAGCCTCTCTACGTGGCAGCCCCAGCATTTT.